The rows below give T cell receptor beta chains drawn from one sample of a study of T cells in Graves' hyperthyroidism and ophthalmopathy. TCRdb re-called the multiplex PCR reads through MiXCR, storing one row per CDR3 protein. In the table there are nearly 600,000 distinct CDR3 sequences, 13% to 15% of which are singletons. The specimen sequenced was blood. The origin of the receptors is a woman aged 18-29 years with Graves' ophthalmopathy. The CDR3 runs from the conserved cysteine through the conserved F or W. A D gene is named only where the DNA matches it firmly. Clone size is given for some rows only: seen once, a few or many times, or a class if the clone is expanded.

d_call j_call clone_size v_call cdr3_aa cdr3_nt
TRBD1 TRBJ1-2 many TRBV4-1 CASSPNRGPDYGYTF TGCGCCAGCAGCCCAAACAGGGGTCCCGACTATGGCTACACCTTC
NA TRBJ2-6 few TRBV6-5 CASSYSTASYYGANVLTF TGTGCCAGCAGTTACTCGACGGCCAGCTACTACGGGGCCAACGTCCTGACTTTC
NA TRBJ1-1 many TRBV5-8 CASSGDSLHMNTEAFF TGTGCCAGCAGCGGTGACAGCCTCCACATGAACACTGAAGCTTTCTTT
NA TRBJ2-7 many TRBV7-8 CASSERANSYEQYF TGTGCCAGCAGCGAACGGGCCAACTCCTACGAGCAGTACTTC
NA TRBJ1-5 many TRBV29-1 CSVGLQGRDSRVPQHF TGCAGCGTTGGCCTACAGGGCAGGGACTCAAGAGTGCCCCAGCATTTT
NA TRBJ1-5 few TRBV19 CASRGPLNQPQHF TGTGCCAGTAGGGGACCACTCAATCAGCCCCAGCATTTT
NA TRBJ1-5 many TRBV7-9 CASSFEGLGDSNQPQHF TGTGCCAGCAGCTTTGAAGGGTTGGGGGATAGCAATCAGCCCCAGCATTTT
TRBD1 TRBJ1-2 few TRBV19 CATFRQGSAYGYTF TGTGCCACCTTCCGACAGGGTAGTGCGTATGGCTACACCTTC
NA TRBJ2-5 many TRBV7-2 CASSLGTPLGQETQYF TGTGCCAGCAGCTTAGGAACCCCCCTAGGCCAAGAGACCCAGTACTTC
TRBD1 TRBJ1-2 many TRBV6-1 CASSDAGTGGRVGYTF TGTGCCAGCAGTGACGCCGGGACAGGGGGCCGTGTGGGCTACACCTTC
TRBD1 TRBJ1-2 few TRBV19 CASKTGTGGVGYTF TGTGCCAGTAAAACCGGGACAGGGGGCGTGGGCTACACCTTC
TRBD2 TRBJ2-1 many TRBV6-1 CASSGAGGVNEQFF TGTGCCAGCAGTGGAGCGGGAGGGGTGAATGAGCAGTTCTTC
TRBD2 TRBJ2-7 NA TRBV14 CASSPGTSGRASYEQYF TGTGCCAGCAGCCCCGGGACTAGCGGGAGGGCATCCTACGAGCAGTACTTC
TRBD2 TRBJ2-1 NA TRBV9 CASSVSGRAPHEQFF TGTGCCAGCAGCGTAAGCGGGAGGGCCCCCCATGAGCAGTTCTTC
NA TRBJ1-1 many TRBV30 CAWTVVYGDRTTEAFF TGTGCCTGGACGGTGGTTTATGGTGACAGGACGACTGAAGCTTTCTTT
TRBD1 TRBJ2-2 NA TRBV29-1 CSVLSETGEKGGELFF TGCAGCGTTTTATCGGAGACAGGGGAAAAAGGCGGGGAGCTGTTTTTT
NA TRBJ2-7 many TRBV18 CASSPSGPTYEQYF TGTGCCAGCTCACCAAGCGGACCTACCTACGAGCAGTACTTC
NA TRBJ1-2 many TRBV30 CAWSELLGNYGYTF TGTGCCTGGAGTGAACTGTTAGGAAACTATGGCTACACCTTC
TRBD1 TRBJ2-7 many TRBV19 CASSEDFTGTEHYEQYF TGTGCCAGTAGTGAGGACTTTACCGGGACAGAACACTACGAGCAGTACTTC
NA TRBJ1-2 many TRBV19 CASQQDNYGYTF TGTGCCAGTCAACAGGATAACTATGGCTACACCTTC